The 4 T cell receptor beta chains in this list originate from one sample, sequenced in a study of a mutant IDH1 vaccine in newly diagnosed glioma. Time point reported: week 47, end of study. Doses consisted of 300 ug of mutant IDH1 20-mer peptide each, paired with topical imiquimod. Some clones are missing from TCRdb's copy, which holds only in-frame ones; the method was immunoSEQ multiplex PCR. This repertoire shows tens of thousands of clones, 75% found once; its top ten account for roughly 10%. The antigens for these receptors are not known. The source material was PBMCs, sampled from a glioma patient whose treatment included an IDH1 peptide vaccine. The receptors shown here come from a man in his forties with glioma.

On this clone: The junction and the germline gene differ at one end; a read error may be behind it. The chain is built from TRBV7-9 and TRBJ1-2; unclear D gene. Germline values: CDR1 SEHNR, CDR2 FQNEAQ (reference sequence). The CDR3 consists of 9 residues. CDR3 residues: CASSLEEKF. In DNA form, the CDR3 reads TGTGCCAGCAGCTTAGAGGAGAAGTTC. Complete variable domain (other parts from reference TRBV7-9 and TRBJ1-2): DTGVSQNPRHKITKRGQNVTFRCDPISEHNRLYWYRQTLGQGPEFLTYFQNEAQLEKSRLLSDRFSAERPKGSFSTLEIQRTEQGDSAMYLCASSLEEKFGSGTRLTVV.

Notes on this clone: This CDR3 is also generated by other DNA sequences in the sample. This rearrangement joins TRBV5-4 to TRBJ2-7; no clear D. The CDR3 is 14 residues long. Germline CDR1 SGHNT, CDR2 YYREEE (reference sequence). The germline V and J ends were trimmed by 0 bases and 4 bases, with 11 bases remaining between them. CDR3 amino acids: CASSLAPAEYEQYF. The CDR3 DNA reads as TGTGCCAGCAGCTTGGCGCCAGCAGAATACGAGCAGTACTTC. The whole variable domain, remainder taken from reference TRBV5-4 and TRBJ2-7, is ETGVTQSPTHLIKTRGQQVTLRCSSQSGHNTVSWYQQALGQGPQFIFQYYREEENGRGNFPPRFSGLQFPNYSSELNVNALELDDSALYLCASSLAPAEYEQYFGPGTRLTVT.

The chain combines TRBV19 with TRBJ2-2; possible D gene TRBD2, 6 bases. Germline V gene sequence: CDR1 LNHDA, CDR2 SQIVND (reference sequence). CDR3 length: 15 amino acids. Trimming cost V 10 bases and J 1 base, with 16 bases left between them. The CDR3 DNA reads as TGTGCCACCAAAGTCGGGGGTAGGAACACCGGGGAGCTGTTTTTT. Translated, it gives CATKVGGRNTGELFF.

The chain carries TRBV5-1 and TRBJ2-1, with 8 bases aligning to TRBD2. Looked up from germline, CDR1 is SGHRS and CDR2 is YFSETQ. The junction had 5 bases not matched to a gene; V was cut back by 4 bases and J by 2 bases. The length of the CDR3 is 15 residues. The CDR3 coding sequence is TGCGCCAGCAGCGGGATAGCGGGGACCTACAATGAGCAGTTCTTC. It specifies CASSGIAGTYNEQFF.